Each of the 25 T cell receptor beta chains below was sequenced from the same sample in a study of cytomegalovirus exposure and HLA in healthy donors. A multiplex PCR was run with 60 Vbeta primers and 13 Jbeta primers. Sequencing used immunoSEQ multiplex PCR; TCRdb keeps in-frame clones, though not all of them. Here the sample spans around 120,000 clones, around 74% being singletons. Sample: PBMCs. Receptors originate from a man aged 60-69 years in good health and CMV-seropositive.

The V and J genes are TRBV5-6 and TRBJ2-5; TRBD2 aligns across 9 bases. The CDR3 has 17 residues. Germline CDR1 reads SGHDT; CDR2 reads YYEEEE. V was clipped by 0 bases and J by 4 bases; unmatched bases: 10. The CDR3 region is CASSLDSSGARGETQYF. Written as DNA, the CDR3 is TGTGCCAGCAGCTTGGACTCTAGCGGGGCTAGGGGAGAGACCCAGTACTTC.

The rearrangement uses TRBV29-1 and TRBJ2-3, with TRBD2 as a possible D gene (7 bases). The germline CDR1 and CDR2 sequences are SQVTM and ANQGSEA. V dropped 7 bases and J dropped 3 bases, with 14 bases sitting between them. CDR3 length: 13 amino acids. The CDR3 bases are TGCAGCGCTGGGGGGGCGCAGACAGATACGCAGTATTTT. It encodes CSAGGAQTDTQYF.

About this clone: The junction and the germline gene differ at one end; a read error may be behind it. The chain uses TRBV29-1 and TRBJ2-6, with D possibly being TRBD1 (5 bases). Germline V gives CDR1 SQVTM, CDR2 ANQGSEA. The CDR3 totals 13 residues. CDR3 nucleotide sequence: TGCAGCGTCTCTAGGCCTGGGGCCAACGGCCTGACTTTC. Translation gives CSVSRPGANGLTF.

A word on this clone: One end of the junction is discordant with germline, which a read error may explain. The chain links TRBV7-9 to TRBJ1-2; 10 bases align to TRBD1. This CDR3 comprises 14 residues. Looked up from germline, CDR1 is SEHNR and CDR2 is FQNEAQ (reference sequence). The CDR3 spells CSSSQDRGRRGYTF. The CDR3 coding sequence is TGTTCCAGCAGCCAAGACAGGGGGCGCCGGGGCTACACCTTC.

The genes are TRBV5-1 and TRBJ2-7, with 8 bases aligning to TRBD2. Germline V CDR1 and CDR2: SGHRS, YFSETQ. Trimming removed 4 bases from V and 0 bases from J; junction bases left unmatched: 9. The CDR3 totals 16 residues. The CDR3 protein is CASSPGGADLSYEQYF. In nucleotides, the CDR3 is TGCGCCAGCAGCCCGGGAGGGGCCGACCTCTCCTACGAGCAGTACTTC.

CDR3 in DNA: TGTGCCAGCAGTCCCCGACAGGGGGCGTCCGGCTACACCTTC. This sequence encodes CASSPRQGASGYTF. This chain uses TRBV27 with TRBJ1-2, with 10 bases matching TRBD1. CDR1 MNHEY and CDR2 SMNVEV come from the germline V gene (reference sequence). The CDR3 has 14 amino acids. The junction had 8 bases not matched to a gene; V was cut back by 5 bases and J by 8 bases.

The genes are TRBV5-6 and TRBJ2-7; possibly TRBD2 for D (5 bases). Germline values: CDR1 SGHDT, CDR2 YYEEEE. This CDR3 spans 11 amino acids. Trimming shortened V by 6 bases and J by 7 bases, and 11 bases separated the two germline ends. The CDR3 spells CASTLSGEQYF. The CDR3, as DNA: TGTGCCAGCACCCTGTCGGGGGAGCAGTACTTC.

This clone was detected a few times. The rearrangement joins TRBV6-5 to TRBJ1-1; D not resolved. Between the trimmed V and J ends, which lost 6 bases and 2 bases, there was a span of 10 bases. Per germline, CDR1 MNHEY and CDR2 SVGAGI. The CDR3 contains 13 residues. CDR3 protein: CASRLHGNTEAFF. Here the CDR3 DNA reads TGTGCCAGCAGACTACATGGAAACACTGAAGCTTTCTTT.

The chain couples TRBV2 to TRBJ1-2; perhaps TRBD1 as D (5 bases). Trimming removed 4 bases at V and 1 base at J, with 10 bases between. The V gene's germline CDR1 is SNHLY and CDR2 FYNNEI. The CDR3 length is 14 residues. CDR3 loop: CASSARQFNYGYTF. DNA for the CDR3: TGTGCCAGCAGTGCTAGACAGTTTAACTATGGCTACACCTTC.

The chain has TRBV4-1 and TRBJ2-3; TRBD1 matches at 7 bases. This CDR3 has 14 amino acids. Unmatched junction bases numbered 3, after V lost 4 bases and J lost 2 bases. CDR1 is MGHRA, CDR2 YSYEKL, per germline. The CDR3 here is CASSPGGSTDTQYF. The CDR3, as DNA: TGCGCCAGCAGCCCAGGGGGTTCCACAGATACGCAGTATTTT.

The chain links TRBV6-1 to TRBJ2-3; 8 nucleotides align to TRBD1. Trimming took 6 bases from V and 4 from J; bases not matched to a gene: 9. Germline values: CDR1 MNHNS, CDR2 SASEGT. The CDR3 spans 15 residues. The DNA for the CDR3 is TGTGCCAGCAGGAAGGACAGGGCGTTCGCAGATACGCAGTATTTT. Translating gives CASRKDRAFADTQYF.

The chain links TRBV19 to TRBJ1-5; D is undetermined. Trimming pared 4 bases from V and 3 bases from J, leaving 10 bases between. The germline V gene has CDR1 LNHDA and CDR2 SQIVND (reference sequence). This CDR3 has 14 amino acids. The DNA for the CDR3 is TGTGCCAGTAGTAGAGGCAGCATCAATCAGCCCCAGCATTTT. Its protein product is CASSRGSINQPQHF.

The V call is TRBV7-3, the J call TRBJ2-2; possibly TRBD1 for D (6 bases). The ends were cut back, 8 bases at V and 4 bases at J, with 14 bases in the middle. The germline gives CDR1 SGHTA, CDR2 FQGTGA. CDR3 length equals 14 residues. CDR3 in amino acids: CASGSQGSTGELFF. In DNA, the CDR3 is TGTGCCAGCGGAAGCCAGGGGAGCACCGGGGAGCTGTTTTTT.

The V and J genes are TRBV5-1 and TRBJ1-1; D unclear. Trimming stripped 5 bases from V and 1 base from J, with 9 bases between. CDR3 size: 13 residues. The germline V gene encodes CDR1 SGHRS and CDR2 YFSETQ. The chain's CDR3 is CASRLVENTEAFF. In DNA form, the CDR3 reads TGCGCCAGCAGACTCGTAGAGAACACTGAAGCTTTCTTT.

The chain links TRBV9 to TRBJ1-2, with D hard to call. The CDR3 runs 14 residues. The germline V and J ends were trimmed by 0 bases and 8 bases, with 14 bases remaining between them. In germline, CDR1 is SGDLS, CDR2 YYNGEE. The CDR3 spells CASSVATEGPGYTF. Written as DNA, the CDR3 is TGTGCCAGCAGCGTAGCTACGGAGGGCCCGGGCTACACCTTC.

V and J are TRBV4-1 and TRBJ2-7; 7 bases match TRBD1. The length of the CDR3 is 15 residues. The trim removed 0 bases at V and 0 bases at J, leaving 2 bases unmatched. Germline-derived CDR1 and CDR2 are MGHRA and YSYEKL. CDR3 coding DNA: TGCGCCAGCAGCCAAGATAACAGGGGCTCCTACGAGCAGTACTTC. Translated, it gives CASSQDNRGSYEQYF.

This clone was observed a handful of times. This chain connects TRBV27 to TRBJ2-7, with 9 bases that match TRBD2. Germline V gene sequence: CDR1 MNHEY, CDR2 SMNVEV (reference sequence). Losses at the gene ends were 6 bases for V and 2 bases for J; bases not matched to a gene: 11. The CDR3 contains 16 residues. The CDR3 sequence: CASSYEWTSVTYEQYF. The CDR3, as DNA: TGTGCCAGCAGCTATGAATGGACTAGCGTAACCTACGAGCAGTACTTC.

The J gene is TRBJ2-3, the V gene TRBV5-4, with unresolved D. CDR3 size: 16 residues. Germline assignment: CDR1 SGHNT and CDR2 YYREEE (reference sequence). V was cut by 4 bases and J by 0 bases, with 15 bases left in between. As DNA, the CDR3 is TGTGCCAGCAGCGGAGACTTGCGGTCTAGCACAGATACGCAGTATTTT. This sequence encodes CASSGDLRSSTDTQYF.

The rearrangement links TRBV6-4 to TRBJ2-7; 8 bases align to TRBD1. The CDR3 loop spans 15 amino acids. The germline V gene has CDR1 MRHNA and CDR2 SNTAGT. J lost 3 bases, V lost 0 bases, and 4 bases had no gene match. CDR3 coding DNA: TGTGCCAGCAGTGACTCGGCAGGGGGCAACTACGAGCAGTACTTC. Protein sequence: CASSDSAGGNYEQYF.

The rearrangement links TRBV6-4 to TRBJ2-1; TRBD2 agrees at 9 bases. V was pared by 6 bases and J by 7 bases, with 7 bases of the junction left unmatched. Germline-derived CDR1 and CDR2 are MRHNA and SNTAGT. The CDR3 is 14 residues long. The CDR3 region is CASSSSGNRNEQFF. The CDR3 region has the DNA TGTGCCAGCAGCTCTAGCGGGAATCGTAATGAGCAGTTCTTC.

This rearrangement joins TRBV4-1 to TRBJ1-2, with 8 bases identical to TRBD1. The germline CDR1 and CDR2 sequences are MGHRA and YSYEKL. Unmatched junction bases numbered 6, after V lost 1 base and J lost 2 bases. The CDR3 consists of 16 residues. The CDR3 here is CASSQVQGDANYGYTF. The DNA of the CDR3 is TGCGCCAGCAGCCAAGTACAGGGGGATGCGAACTATGGCTACACCTTC.

This clone appeared a single time. V gene TRBV9 combines with J gene TRBJ2-5; the match to TRBD1 covers 11 bases. Germline V gene lookup returns CDR1 SGDLS and CDR2 YYNGEE. Losses at the gene ends were 4 bases for V and 5 bases for J; bases not matched to a gene: 7. The length of the CDR3 is 15 residues. DNA of the CDR3: TGTGCCAGCAGCCCCCGGACAGGGGGCGGGGAGACCCAGTACTTC. Translation: CASSPRTGGGETQYF.

V usage is TRBV7-8 and J usage is TRBJ1-5; tentatively, D is TRBD1 (6 bases). Germline lookup yields CDR1 SGHVS and CDR2 FQNEAQ. The CDR3 runs to 16 residues. The germline V and J ends were trimmed by 2 bases and 6 bases, with 17 bases remaining between them. CDR3 loop: CASSLPAGARPQPQHF. Here the CDR3 DNA reads TGTGCCAGCAGCTTACCCGCGGGGGCGCGTCCTCAGCCCCAGCATTTT.

The rearrangement uses TRBV5-1 and TRBJ2-3, with a possible D match to TRBD2 (5 bases). Trimming pared 0 bases from V and 4 bases from J, leaving 9 bases between. The CDR3 sequence is 14 residues long. Germline V lookup: CDR1 SGHRS, CDR2 YFSETQ. For the CDR3, the DNA is TGCGCCAGCAGCTTGGACGGGCGGGCAGATACGCAGTATTTT. Translation: CASSLDGRADTQYF.

This chain's CDR3 is CASSLGTSGRAIHEQFF. The CDR3 DNA is TGTGCCAGCAGCTTAGGAACTAGCGGGAGGGCCATCCATGAGCAGTTCTTC. This rearrangement joins TRBV11-1 to TRBJ2-1; the match to TRBD2 covers 13 bases. CDR3 length: 17 residues. V lost 1 base, J lost 8 bases, and 8 bases stayed unmatched. The V gene's germline CDR1 is SGHAT and CDR2 FQDESV (reference sequence).